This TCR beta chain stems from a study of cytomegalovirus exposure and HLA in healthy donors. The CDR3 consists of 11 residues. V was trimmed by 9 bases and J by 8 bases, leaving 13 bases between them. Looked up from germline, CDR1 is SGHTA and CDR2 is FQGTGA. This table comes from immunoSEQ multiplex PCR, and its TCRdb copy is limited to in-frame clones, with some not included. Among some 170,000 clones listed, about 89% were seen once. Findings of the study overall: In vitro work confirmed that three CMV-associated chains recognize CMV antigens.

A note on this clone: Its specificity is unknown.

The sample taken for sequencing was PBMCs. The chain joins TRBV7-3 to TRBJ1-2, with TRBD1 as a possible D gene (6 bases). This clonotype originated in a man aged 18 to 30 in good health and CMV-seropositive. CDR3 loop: CARYRVQGYTF. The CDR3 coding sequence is TGTGCCAGATACAGGGTGCAGGGCTACACCTTC.